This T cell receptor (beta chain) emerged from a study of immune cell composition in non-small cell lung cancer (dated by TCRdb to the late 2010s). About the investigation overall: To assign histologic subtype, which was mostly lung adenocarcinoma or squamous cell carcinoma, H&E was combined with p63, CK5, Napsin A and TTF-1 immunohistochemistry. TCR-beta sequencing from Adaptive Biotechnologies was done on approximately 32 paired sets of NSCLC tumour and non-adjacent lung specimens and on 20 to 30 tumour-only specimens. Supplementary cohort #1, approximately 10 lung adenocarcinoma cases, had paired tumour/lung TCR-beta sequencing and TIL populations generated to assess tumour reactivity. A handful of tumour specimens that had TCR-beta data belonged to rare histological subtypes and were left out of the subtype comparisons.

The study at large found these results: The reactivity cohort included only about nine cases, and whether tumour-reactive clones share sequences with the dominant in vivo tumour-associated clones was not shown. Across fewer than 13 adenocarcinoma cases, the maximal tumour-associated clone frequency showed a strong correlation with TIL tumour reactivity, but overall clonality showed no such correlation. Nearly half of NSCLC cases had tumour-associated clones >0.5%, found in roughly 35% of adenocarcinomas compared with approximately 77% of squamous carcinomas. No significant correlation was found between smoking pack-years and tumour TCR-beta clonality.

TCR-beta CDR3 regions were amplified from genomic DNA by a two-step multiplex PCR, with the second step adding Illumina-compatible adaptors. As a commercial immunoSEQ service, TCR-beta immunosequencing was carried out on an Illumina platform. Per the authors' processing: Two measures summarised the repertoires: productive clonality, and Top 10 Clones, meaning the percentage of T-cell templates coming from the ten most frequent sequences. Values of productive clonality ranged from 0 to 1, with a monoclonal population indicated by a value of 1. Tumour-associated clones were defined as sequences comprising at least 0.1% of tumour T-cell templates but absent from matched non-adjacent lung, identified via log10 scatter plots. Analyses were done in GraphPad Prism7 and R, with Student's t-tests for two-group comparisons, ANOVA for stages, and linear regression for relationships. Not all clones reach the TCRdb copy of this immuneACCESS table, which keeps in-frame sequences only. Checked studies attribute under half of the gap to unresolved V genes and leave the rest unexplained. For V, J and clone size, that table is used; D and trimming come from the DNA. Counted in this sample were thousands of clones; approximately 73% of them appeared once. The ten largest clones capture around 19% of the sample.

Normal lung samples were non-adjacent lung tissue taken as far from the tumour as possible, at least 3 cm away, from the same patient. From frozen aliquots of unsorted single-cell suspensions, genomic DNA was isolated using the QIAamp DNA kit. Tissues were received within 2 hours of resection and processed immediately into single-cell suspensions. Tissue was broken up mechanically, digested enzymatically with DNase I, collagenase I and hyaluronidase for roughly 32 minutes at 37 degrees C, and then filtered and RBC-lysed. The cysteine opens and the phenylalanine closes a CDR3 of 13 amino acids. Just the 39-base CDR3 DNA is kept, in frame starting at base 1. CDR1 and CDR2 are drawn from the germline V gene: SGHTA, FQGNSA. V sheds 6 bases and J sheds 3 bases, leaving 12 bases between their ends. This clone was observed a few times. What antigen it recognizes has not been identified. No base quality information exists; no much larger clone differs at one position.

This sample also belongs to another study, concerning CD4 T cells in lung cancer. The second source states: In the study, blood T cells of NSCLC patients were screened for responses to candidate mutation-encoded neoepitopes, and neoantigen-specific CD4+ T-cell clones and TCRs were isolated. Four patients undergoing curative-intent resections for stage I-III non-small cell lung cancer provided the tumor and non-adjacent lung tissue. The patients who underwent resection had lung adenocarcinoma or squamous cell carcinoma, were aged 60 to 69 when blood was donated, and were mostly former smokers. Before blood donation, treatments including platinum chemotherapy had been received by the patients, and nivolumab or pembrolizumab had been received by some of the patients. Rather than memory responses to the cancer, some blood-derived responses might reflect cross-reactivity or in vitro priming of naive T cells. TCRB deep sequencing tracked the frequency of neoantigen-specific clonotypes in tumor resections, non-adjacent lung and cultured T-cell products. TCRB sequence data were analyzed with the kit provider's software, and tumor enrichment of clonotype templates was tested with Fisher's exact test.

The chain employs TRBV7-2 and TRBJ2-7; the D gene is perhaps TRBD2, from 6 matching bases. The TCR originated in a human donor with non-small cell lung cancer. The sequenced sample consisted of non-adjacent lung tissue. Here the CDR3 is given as CASSLGLDYEQYF. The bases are TGTGCCAGCAGTTTGGGACTGGACTACGAGCAGTACTTC.